This is a list of T cell receptor beta chains from one sample in a study of cytomegalovirus exposure and HLA in healthy donors. Some clones are missing from TCRdb's copy, which holds only in-frame ones; the method was immunoSEQ multiplex PCR. The data show about 170,000 clones, roughly 80% seen once. Sample: PBMCs. These receptors came from a male donor in good health and CMV-seronegative. The CDR3 runs from the conserved cysteine through the conserved F or W. D genes are given only for firm matches.

d_call j_call v_call cdr3_nt cdr3_aa
NA TRBJ1-2 TRBV30 TGTGCCTGGAGTGTGGGACAATTCTTCGGCTACACCTTC CAWSVGQFFGYTF
NA TRBJ1-2 TRBV6-1 TGTGCCAGCAGTGATGAGGACAGACGCTATGGCTACACCTTC CASSDEDRRYGYTF
NA TRBJ1-1 TRBV19 TGTGCCAGTAGTATAGACTCGGACAGTTTCACTGAAGCTTTCTTT CASSIDSDSFTEAFF
TRBD2 TRBJ2-2 TRBV10-1 TGCGCCAGCAGAGCGGGGGAGAACACCGGGGAGCTGTTTTTT CASRAGENTGELFF
NA TRBJ2-1 TRBV6-1 TGTGCCAGCAGTGAAACAGGACACAATGAGCAGTTCTTC CASSETGHNEQFF
TRBD1 TRBJ2-2 TRBV6-7 TGTGCCAGCAGACAGGGGTTTACCGGGGAGCTGTTTTTT CASRQGFTGELFF
TRBD1 TRBJ1-2 TRBV5-1 TGCGCCAGCAGCTTGGAAGCAGGGGGTGGCTATGGCTACACCTTC CASSLEAGGGYGYTF
TRBD2 TRBJ2-1 TRBV12-5 TGTGCTAGTTCCCGGACTAGTAGGTACAATGAGCAGTTCTTC CASSRTSRYNEQFF
TRBD2 TRBJ2-3 TRBV7-9 TGTGCCAGCAGCTTAGAAGCAATAGCGGGGAGCACAAATACGCAGTATTTT CASSLEAIAGSTNTQYF
TRBD1 TRBJ2-7 TRBV4-1 TGCGCCAGCAGCCAAAAACCGGGGACAGGGAAATCCTACGAGCAGTACTTC CASSQKPGTGKSYEQYF
NA TRBJ1-5 TRBV4-2 TGTGCCAGCAGCCAAGGCGCGCAGGGCGGTCCTCAGCCCCAGCATTTT CASSQGAQGGPQPQHF
NA TRBJ1-5 TRBV5-1 TGCGCCAGCAGCTTGGGACGGGAAGATCAGCCCCAGCATTTT CASSLGREDQPQHF
TRBD1 TRBJ1-4 TRBV5-1 TGCGCCAGCAGCTGGGGTAGCGGACAGGGGCGTGAAAAACTGTTTTTT CASSWGSGQGREKLFF
TRBD2 TRBJ2-2 TRBV18 TGTGCCAGCTCAACCAGCAGCGGGGGGTACACCGGGGAGCTGTTTTTT CASSTSSGGYTGELFF
NA TRBJ2-3 TRBV5-1 TGCGCCAGCAGCTTAAGCCGGACTAGCACAGATACGCAGTATTTT CASSLSRTSTDTQYF
TRBD1 TRBJ1-4 TRBV19 TGTGCCAGTAGCCGGACAGGGGATAATGAAAAACTGTTTTTT CASSRTGDNEKLFF
TRBD1 TRBJ1-6 TRBV9 TGTGCCAGCAGCCCCGGCAGGGGGAATTCACCCCTCCACTTT CASSPGRGNSPLHF
NA TRBJ2-7 TRBV5-6 TGTGCCAGCAGCTCTTACTACGAGCAGTACTTC CASSSYYEQYF
TRBD2 TRBJ2-3 TRBV6-5 TGTGCCAGCAGTGGCGGGGGGAGCACAGATACGCAGTATTTT CASSGGGSTDTQYF
NA TRBJ2-6 TRBV4-3 TGCGCCAGCAGACCAAGAGGAGAGGCTGGGGCCAACGTCCTGACTTTC CASRPRGEAGANVLTF
TRBD1 TRBJ1-1 TRBV15 TGTGCCACCAGCAGAGCAGGGGGTGGGACTGAAGCTTTCTTT CATSRAGGGTEAFF
NA TRBJ2-7 TRBV5-1 TGCGCCAGCAGCCCGGTTGGGGGCGCGGGCGAGCAGTACTTC CASSPVGGAGEQYF
TRBD1 TRBJ1-1 TRBV29-1 TGCAGCGTTGGCAGACAGGGGAGGAACACTGAAGCTTTCTTT CSVGRQGRNTEAFF
NA TRBJ2-2 TRBV27 TGTGCCAGCAGTTTACAGGGCATCGGGGAGCTGTTTTTT CASSLQGIGELFF